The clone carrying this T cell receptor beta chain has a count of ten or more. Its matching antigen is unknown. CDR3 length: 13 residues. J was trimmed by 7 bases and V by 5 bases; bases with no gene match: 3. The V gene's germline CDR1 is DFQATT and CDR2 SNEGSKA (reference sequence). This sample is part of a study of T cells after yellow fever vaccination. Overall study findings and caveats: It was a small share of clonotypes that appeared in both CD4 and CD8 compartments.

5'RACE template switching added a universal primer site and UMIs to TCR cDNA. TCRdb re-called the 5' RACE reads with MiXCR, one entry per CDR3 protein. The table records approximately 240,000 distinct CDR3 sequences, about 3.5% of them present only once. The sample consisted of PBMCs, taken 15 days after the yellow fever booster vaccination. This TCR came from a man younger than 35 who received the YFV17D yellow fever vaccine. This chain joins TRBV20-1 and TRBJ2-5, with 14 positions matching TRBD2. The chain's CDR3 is CSAGTSGRGTQYF. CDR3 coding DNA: TGCAGTGCTGGGACTAGCGGGAGAGGGACCCAGTACTTC.